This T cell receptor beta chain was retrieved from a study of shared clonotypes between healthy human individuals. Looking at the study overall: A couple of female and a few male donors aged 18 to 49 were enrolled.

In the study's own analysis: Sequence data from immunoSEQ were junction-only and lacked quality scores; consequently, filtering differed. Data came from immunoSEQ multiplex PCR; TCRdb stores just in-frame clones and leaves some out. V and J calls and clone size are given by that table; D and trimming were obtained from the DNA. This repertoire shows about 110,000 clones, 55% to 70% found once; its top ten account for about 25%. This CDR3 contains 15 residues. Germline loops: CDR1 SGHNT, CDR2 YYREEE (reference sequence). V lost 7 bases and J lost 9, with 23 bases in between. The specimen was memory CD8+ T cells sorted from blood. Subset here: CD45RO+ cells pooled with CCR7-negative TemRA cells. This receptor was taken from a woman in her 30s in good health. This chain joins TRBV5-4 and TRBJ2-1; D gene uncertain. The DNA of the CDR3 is TGTGCCAGCGGCGAGACTCGTTCCTCTTACGGTGAGCAGTTCTTC. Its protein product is CASGETRSSYGEQFF.